This is a list of T cell receptor beta chains from one sample in a study of Graves' ophthalmopathy and Graves' hyperthyroidism. TCRdb reanalysed the multiplex PCR reads using MiXCR and keeps one entry per CDR3 protein. The profile covers about 740,000 distinct CDR3 sequences, with around 40% appearing a single time and 40% to 45% taken by the ten largest. Sequences were obtained from peripheral blood. All receptors derive from an adult man with Graves' ophthalmopathy. The CDR3 runs from the conserved cysteine through the conserved F or W. The D gene is left open where the match is weak. Rows give clone size only sometimes, using once, few, many, or a class for an expanded clone.

V	D	size	J	CDR3	DNA
TRBV7-9	TRBD1	NA	TRBJ1-1	CASSRDWDSYTEAFF	TGTGCCAGCAGCCGGGACTGGGACAGCTACACTGAAGCTTTCTTT
TRBV2	NA	NA	TRBJ1-5	CASSEARGRSSSNQPQHF	TGTGCCAGCAGTGAAGCGCGCGGACGGAGCTCTAGCAATCAGCCCCAGCATTTT
TRBV7-6	TRBD1	NA	TRBJ1-6	CASRDRGDSPLHF	TGTGCCAGCCGGGACAGGGGGGATTCACCCCTCCACTTT
TRBV2	TRBD1	many	TRBJ2-5	CASTGQGVDETQYF	TGTGCCAGCACCGGACAGGGGGTAGATGAGACCCAGTACTTC
TRBV7-8	NA	NA	TRBJ1-4	CASSPTGGLGEKLYF	TGTGCCAGCAGCCCAACGGGGGGCCTCGGAGAAAAACTGTATTTT
TRBV7-2	NA	many	TRBJ2-5	CASSLPGSRETQYF	TGTGCCAGCAGCTTACCAGGGTCTCGGGAGACCCAGTACTTC
TRBV25-1	TRBD2	once	TRBJ2-7	CASSLDGTRDEQYF	TGTGCCAGCAGTTTGGATGGGACTAGAGACGAGCAGTACTTC
TRBV20-1	TRBD2	few	TRBJ2-5	CSANPGLASLKETQYF	TGCAGTGCGAATCCGGGACTAGCGTCTCTAAAAGAGACCCAGTACTTC
TRBV29-1	TRBD1	NA	TRBJ1-3	CSVEWTGGGNTIYF	TGCAGCGTTGAGTGGACAGGGGGTGGAAACACCATATATTTT
TRBV7-2	NA	many	TRBJ2-5	CASSPRVREQETQYF	TGTGCCAGCAGCCCTAGAGTCAGGGAGCAAGAGACCCAGTACTTC
TRBV10-3	NA	few	TRBJ1-1	CASSDSFLDTEAFF	TGTGCCAGCAGTGACTCGTTTTTGGACACTGAAGCTTTCTTT
TRBV10-3	NA	many	TRBJ1-2	CAISESLLRGSTVYGYTF	TGTGCCATCAGTGAGTCTCTATTACGAGGCAGTACCGTTTATGGCTACACCTTC
TRBV3-1	NA	NA	TRBJ1-1	CASSQEIRGGEAFF	TGTGCCAGCAGCCAAGAGATAAGAGGGGGTGAAGCTTTCTTT
TRBV9	NA	many	TRBJ1-5	CASSVEGHETAPQHF	TGTGCCAGCAGCGTAGAGGGACATGAGACGGCGCCCCAGCATTTT
TRBV29-1	NA	few	TRBJ1-2	CSVGGYGYTF	TGCAGCGTTGGGGGTTATGGCTACACCTTC
TRBV6-5	NA	few	TRBJ1-5	CASSSSKSQPQHF	TGTGCCAGCAGTTCTTCAAAGTCGCAGCCCCAGCATTTT
TRBV7-6	NA	many	TRBJ1-4	CASSLFFSQKLFF	TGTGCCAGCAGTTTATTCTTTAGCCAAAAACTGTTTTTT
TRBV20-1	NA	once	TRBJ2-5	CSASRDTLKRETQYF	TGCAGTGCTAGCCGGGACACGTTGAAGAGAGAGACCCAGTACTTC
TRBV7-8	NA	once	TRBJ1-1	CASASGGGEEDTEAFF	TGTGCCAGCGCCAGTGGAGGGGGGGAGGAGGACACTGAAGCTTTCTTT
TRBV10-3	NA	few	TRBJ1-2	CASSEMGGVYDYTF	TGTGCCAGCAGTGAAATGGGGGGAGTCTATGACTACACCTTC
TRBV20-1	NA	few	TRBJ1-4	CSAGREYNEKLFF	TGCAGTGCCGGGAGGGAGTATAATGAAAAACTGTTTTTT
TRBV7-9	TRBD1	many	TRBJ2-5	CASSLEGQGETQYF	TGTGCCAGCAGCTTAGAGGGACAGGGAGAGACCCAGTACTTC
TRBV29-1	TRBD1	many	TRBJ1-5	CSVDWDSQSNQPQHF	TGCAGCGTTGATTGGGACAGTCAAAGCAATCAGCCCCAGCATTTT
TRBV2	NA	NA	TRBJ1-1	CASSKKRGGMNTEAFF	TGTGCCAGCTCAAAGAAACGGGGGGGAATGAACACTGAAGCTTTCTTT
TRBV19	NA	few	TRBJ1-1	CASSIVTGNTEAFF	TGTGCCAGTAGTATAGTAACAGGAAACACTGAAGCTTTCTTT
TRBV11-2	NA	few	TRBJ1-1	CASSDAGKGTEAFF	TGTGCCAGCAGCGACGCGGGGAAGGGCACTGAAGCTTTCTTT
TRBV20-1	TRBD1	NA	TRBJ2-7	CSATGQVYYEQYF	TGCAGTGCTACGGGACAGGTATACTACGAGCAGTACTTC
TRBV9	NA	NA	TRBJ2-7	CASSVAEQGRNEQYF	TGTGCCAGCAGCGTAGCGGAACAGGGGAGGAACGAGCAGTACTTC
TRBV19	NA	NA	TRBJ1-1	CASSPGVMANTEAFF	TGTGCCAGCAGCCCTGGGGTGATGGCGAACACTGAAGCTTTCTTT